This T cell receptor beta chain was recovered during a study of identical twins. Study outcomes and limitations: Rather than following the same donors, the conclusions depended on cross-sectional statistical analysis. There is a chance that invariant MAIT and iNKT cells partially muddied zero-insertion analyses.

TCRdb reprocessed the 5' RACE reads via MiXCR and lists one record per CDR3 protein. The sample contains roughly 1,500,000 distinct CDR3 sequences, around 29% of which appear only once. Note on this clonotype: The antigen remains unidentified.

The CDR3 has 14 residues. Looked up from germline, CDR1 is MNHEY and CDR2 is SVGAGI. Trimming took 8 bases from V and 8 from J, leaving 21 bases between them. Material for sequencing was cord blood. The sequence derives from a newborn girl in good health. The chain employs TRBV6-5 and TRBJ1-1; D may be TRBD1 (5 bases). The CDR3 region is CASQRTGFPPEAFF. CDR3 in DNA: TGTGCCAGCCAAAGAACAGGTTTCCCCCCCGAAGCTTTCTTT.